This T cell receptor beta chain was profiled in a study of blood T cell repertoires in COVID-19. Study overall: There were acute and convalescent COVID-19 samples, and they came from the United States, Italy and Spain. PBMCs, B-cell-depleted T cells, or T cells provided the cDNA or gDNA that made up the material.

Deletions cut 5 bases from V and 4 bases from J, with 18 bases between. CDR1 and CDR2 from the germline V gene are MNHEY and SMNVEV (reference sequence). This CDR3 has 15 residues. As originally analysed: By means of reference gene primer amplification, nucleated cell counts were estimated. Here immunoSEQ multiplex PCR was the method, and the copy in TCRdb shows in-frame clones only, minus some. Clonal size and the V and J genes are those of that table, whereas D and trimming came from the DNA. Of more than 150,000 clones listed, about nine tenths are singletons. This receptor was identified in a middle-aged man with acute or convalescent COVID-19. The chain couples TRBV27 to TRBJ2-7; perhaps TRBD1 as D (5 bases). The specimen sequenced was peripheral blood. CDR3 protein: CASSRFGHESYEQYF. The CDR3 region has the DNA TGTGCCAGCAGTCGCTTTGGACACGAGTCTTACGAGCAGTACTTC.